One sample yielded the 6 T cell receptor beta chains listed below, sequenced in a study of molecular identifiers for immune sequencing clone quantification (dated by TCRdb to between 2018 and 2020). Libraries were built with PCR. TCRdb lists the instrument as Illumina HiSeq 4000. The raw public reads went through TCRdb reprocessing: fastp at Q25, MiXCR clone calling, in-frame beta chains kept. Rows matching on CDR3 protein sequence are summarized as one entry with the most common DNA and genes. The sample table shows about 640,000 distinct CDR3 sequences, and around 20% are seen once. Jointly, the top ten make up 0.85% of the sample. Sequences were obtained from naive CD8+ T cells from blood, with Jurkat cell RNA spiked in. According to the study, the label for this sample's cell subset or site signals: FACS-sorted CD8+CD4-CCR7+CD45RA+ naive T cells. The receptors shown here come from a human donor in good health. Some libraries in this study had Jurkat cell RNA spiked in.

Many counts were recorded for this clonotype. The CDR3 region has the DNA TGCGCCAGCAGCTTGGTAGGCAATAGCAATCAGCCCCAGCATTTT. It is translated as CASSLVGNSNQPQHF. V and J are TRBV5-1 and TRBJ1-5; D remains unclear. The V gene's germline CDR1 is SGHRS and CDR2 YFSETQ. The CDR3 covers 15 residues. V lost 0 bases and J lost 0, with 7 bases in between.

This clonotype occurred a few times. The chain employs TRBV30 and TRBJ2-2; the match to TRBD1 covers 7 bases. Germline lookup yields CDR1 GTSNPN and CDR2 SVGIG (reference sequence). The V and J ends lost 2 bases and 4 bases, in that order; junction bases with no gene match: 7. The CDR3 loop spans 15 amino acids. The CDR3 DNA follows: TGTGCCTGGAGTCCCCCGTACAGGGGCACCGGGGAGCTGTTTTTT. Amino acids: CAWSPPYRGTGELFF.

CDR3 coding DNA: TGTGCCTGGAGTAGTAGCGGAGTAGTTGAGCAGTTCTTC. Protein: CAWSSSGVVEQFF. The chain has TRBV30 and TRBJ2-1; weak D call: TRBD2 (6 bases). Germline CDR1 reads GTSNPN; CDR2 reads SVGIG (reference sequence). The V end lost 2 bases, the J end lost 9 bases, and 14 bases lay between the germline ends. The CDR3 is 13 residues long.

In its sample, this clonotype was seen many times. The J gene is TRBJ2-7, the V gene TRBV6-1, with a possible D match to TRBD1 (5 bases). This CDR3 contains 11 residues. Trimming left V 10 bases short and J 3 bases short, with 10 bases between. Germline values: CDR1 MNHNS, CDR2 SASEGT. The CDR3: CATTVVYEQYF. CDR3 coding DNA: TGTGCCACGACAGTGGTCTACGAGCAGTACTTC.

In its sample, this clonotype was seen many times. The CDR3 loop reads CASSSGAGLAGYTGELFF. Written as DNA, the CDR3 is TGTGCCAGCAGTTCCGGAGCCGGACTAGCGGGATACACCGGGGAGCTGTTTTTT. This sequence joins TRBV12-3 or TRBV12-4 and TRBJ2-2; 12 bases are shared with TRBD2. This CDR3 has 18 residues. V shed 4 bases and J 3 bases; nucleotides not matched to a gene: 9.

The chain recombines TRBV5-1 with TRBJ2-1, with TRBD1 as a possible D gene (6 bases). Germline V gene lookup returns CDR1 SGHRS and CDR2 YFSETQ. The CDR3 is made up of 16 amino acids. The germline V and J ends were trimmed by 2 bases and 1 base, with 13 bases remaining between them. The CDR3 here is CASSFPRTVSYNEQFF. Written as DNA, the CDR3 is TGCGCCAGCAGCTTTCCCCGGACAGTATCCTACAATGAGCAGTTCTTC.